Presented here are 26 T cell receptor beta chains from one specimen sequenced in a study of high-grade serous ovarian cancer treatment subgroups. Using immunoSEQ multiplex PCR, the repertoire was profiled, and TCRdb retains in-frame clones only, with some absent. The sample lists around 9,000 clones, about nine tenths occurring once. Tumor tissue was taken before any definitive surgery or chemotherapy was given. The sequencing input was tumor tissue. The receptors derive from a human donor with high-grade serous ovarian cancer.

This clone appeared once. The genes are TRBV4-2 and TRBJ2-5; 10 nucleotides line up with TRBD2. This CDR3 spans 16 amino acids. With V trimmed by 6 bases and J by 2 bases, 9 bases remained unmatched. Germline loops: CDR1 LGHNA, CDR2 YNFKEQ. The CDR3 DNA follows: TGTGCCAGCAGTCCTAACGGACTAGCGGTACAAGAGACCCAGTACTTC. Protein: CASSPNGLAVQETQYF.

The chain joins TRBV4-2 to TRBJ2-5; D may be TRBD2 (5 bases). This CDR3 has 14 amino acids. Germline CDR1 reads LGHNA; CDR2 reads YNFKEQ. The ends were cut back, 4 bases at V and 4 bases at J, with 13 bases in the middle. CDR3 amino acids: CASSPLGRGETQYF. The CDR3 DNA reads TGTGCCAGCAGCCCCCTCGGTCGGGGAGAGACCCAGTACTTC.

V is TRBV28 and J is TRBJ2-7, with D perhaps TRBD1 or TRBD2 (7 bases each). This CDR3 spans 17 amino acids. V was clipped by 4 bases and J by 3 bases, with 22 bases between them. Germline V gene data show CDR1 as MDHEN and CDR2 as SYDVKM. The CDR3 DNA follows: TGTGCCAGCAGTTCGCAGGGGGGGGCCGGGAGGCTCTACGAGCAGTACTTC. Residues: CASSSQGGAGRLYEQYF.

V usage is TRBV7-8 and J usage is TRBJ2-7; D may be TRBD1 (8 bases). The ends were cut back, 4 bases at V and 1 base at J, with 11 bases in the middle. CDR3 length: 14 amino acids. The V gene's germline CDR1 is SGHVS and CDR2 FQNEAQ. CDR3 nucleotide sequence: TGTGCCAGCAGCTCACAGGGGGGGTCCTACGAGCAGTACTTC. Protein: CASSSQGGSYEQYF.

This chain connects TRBV30 to TRBJ1-5; 10 bases agree with TRBD1. With 0 bases clipped from V and 6 bases from J, the junction kept 23 bases outside the gene matches. The CDR3 covers 21 residues. In germline, CDR1 is GTSNPN, CDR2 SVGIG (reference sequence). The CDR3 DNA is TGTGCCTGGAGTGTACTTTCTACCGGGACAGGGGTATCACGGGGGACTCAGCCCCAGCATTTT. The encoded protein is CAWSVLSTGTGVSRGTQPQHF.

The genes are TRBV18 and TRBJ1-3; 9 bases map to TRBD1. The CDR3 loop spans 17 amino acids. J lost 0 bases, V lost 2 bases, and 5 bases had no gene match. Germline CDR1 KGHSH, CDR2 LQKENI. The CDR3 loop is CASSPTGGQSSGNTIYF. CDR3 nucleotides: TGTGCCAGCTCACCAACAGGGGGCCAGAGCTCTGGAAACACCATATATTTT.

The genes are TRBV30 and TRBJ2-5; TRBD2 is a possible D gene (6 bases). The closer fit of TRBJ2-7 to the DNA end suggests the J call may be wrong. Germline assignment: CDR1 GTSNPN and CDR2 SVGIG (reference sequence). CDR3 length: 15 residues. CDR3 bases: TGTGCCTGGGACCCAGGAGGGGCGAGATCCTACGAGCAGTACTTC. Its translation is CAWDPGGARSYEQYF.

This clone appeared once. This chain connects TRBV29-1 to TRBJ1-2, with D unresolved. Germline assignment: CDR1 SQVTM and CDR2 ANQGSEA. Trimming pared 5 bases from V and 8 bases from J, leaving 12 bases between. The CDR3 totals 11 residues. The CDR3 loop is CSVRQARGYTF. CDR3 nucleotide sequence: TGCAGCGTTCGTCAGGCCCGGGGCTACACCTTC.

The chain couples TRBV6-5 to TRBJ2-5; D uncertain. Germline CDR1 is MNHEY and CDR2 is SVGAGI. V was pared by 5 bases and J by 1 base, with 8 bases between. This CDR3 comprises 13 residues. The DNA for the CDR3 is TGTGCCAGCAGTGACTTCCTCCAAGAGACCCAGTACTTC. Protein product: CASSDFLQETQYF.

This chain's CDR3 is CAWSSWETVYSNQPQHF. The DNA for the CDR3 is TGTGCCTGGAGTTCGTGGGAGACCGTTTATAGCAATCAGCCCCAGCATTTT. This chain joins TRBV30 and TRBJ1-5; D is uncertain. The V end lost 2 bases, the J end lost 0 bases, and 17 bases lay between the germline ends. The germline V gene encodes CDR1 GTSNPN and CDR2 SVGIG (reference sequence). The CDR3 has 17 residues.

The rearrangement uses TRBV6-1 and TRBJ2-7; maybe TRBD2 (7 bases). Germline values: CDR1 MNHNS, CDR2 SASEGT. The CDR3 is made up of 15 amino acids. Trimming shortened V by 8 bases and J by 7 bases, and 24 bases separated the two germline ends. The CDR3 loop is CASAPQGRGAREQYF. The CDR3 bases are TGTGCCAGCGCTCCCCAGGGCCGGGGGGCGAGGGAGCAGTACTTC.

This clone has only one observation. The J gene is TRBJ2-5, the V gene TRBV2; 7 bases are a match to TRBD2. Unmatched junction bases numbered 1, after V lost 4 bases and J lost 5 bases. This CDR3 spans 12 amino acids. From germline, CDR1 is SNHLY and CDR2 FYNNEI. CDR3 nucleotide sequence: TGTGCCAGCAGTGCACTAGCGGAGACCCAGTACTTC. Translating it yields CASSALAETQYF.

V is TRBV7-2 and J is TRBJ1-3; a weak D match, TRBD1 (5 bases). Trimming pared 1 base from V and 4 bases from J, leaving 8 bases between. This CDR3 contains 14 residues. Germline loops: CDR1 SGHTA, CDR2 FQGNSA. The CDR3 protein is CASSLDRDGNTIYF. CDR3 nucleotide sequence: TGTGCCAGCAGCTTAGATAGGGACGGAAACACCATATATTTT.

The V and J genes are TRBV4-2 and TRBJ2-3, with TRBD2 identical over 8 bases. CDR3 length: 15 residues. With 4 bases clipped from V and 2 bases from J, the junction kept 5 bases outside the gene matches. Germline V gives CDR1 LGHNA, CDR2 YNFKEQ. The CDR3 here is CASSPGLAATDTQYF. CDR3 nucleotide sequence: TGTGCCAGCAGCCCCGGACTAGCCGCCACAGATACGCAGTATTTT.

V and J are TRBV5-8 and TRBJ1-4; D may be TRBD1 (6 bases). The CDR3 consists of 14 residues. Germline values: CDR1 SGHTS, CDR2 YDEGEE. The germline V and J ends were trimmed by 0 bases and 8 bases, with 11 bases remaining between them. The CDR3 DNA is TGTGCCAGCAGCTTGGTTCAGGGGAGGGAAAAACTGTTTTTT. Its protein is CASSLVQGREKLFF.

This clone came up once. This chain links TRBV7-2 with TRBJ1-4; D is possibly TRBD1 (5 bases). The CDR3 is 13 residues long. The germline V and J ends were trimmed by 6 bases and 5 bases, with 10 bases remaining between them. Germline values: CDR1 SGHTA, CDR2 FQGNSA. CDR3 nucleotides: TGTGCCAGCAGTAGAGCAGGGAATGAAAAACTGTTTTTT. This encodes CASSRAGNEKLFF. Full variable domain (remainder filled in from reference TRBV7-2 and TRBJ1-4): GAGVSQSPSNKVTEKGKDVELRCDPISGHTALYWYRQSLGQGLEFLIYFQGNSAPDKSGLPSDRFSAERTGGSVSTLTIQRTQQEDSAVYLCASSRAGNEKLFFGSGTQLSVL.

This clone was observed a single time. The CDR3 here is CASSLGDRGVGGYTF. The CDR3 nucleotides read TGTGCCAGCAGCTTAGGGGACAGGGGGGTTGGTGGCTACACCTTC. This rearrangement joins TRBV7-2 to TRBJ1-2, with 11 bases lining up with TRBD1. The V and J ends lost 1 base and 7 bases, in that order; junction bases with no gene match: 5. The V gene's germline CDR1 is SGHTA and CDR2 FQGNSA. The CDR3 length is 15 residues.

This chain uses TRBV4-3 with TRBJ2-3, with D perhaps given as TRBD1 or TRBD2 (6 bases each). V shed 0 bases and J shed 4 bases, with 17 bases lying between them. This CDR3 region has 17 residues. Germline V gene lookup returns CDR1 LGHNA and CDR2 YSLEER. CDR3 DNA: TGCGCCAGCAGCCAAGAACTAAGGGGGGATTTAGCAGATACGCAGTATTTT. Its protein product is CASSQELRGDLADTQYF.

This clone showed up just once. This chain uses TRBV6-5 with TRBJ2-7, with a tentative D call TRBD2 (5 bases). Germline CDR1 reads MNHEY; CDR2 reads SVGAGI. The V and J ends lost 7 bases and 0 bases respectively, with 13 bases between them. The CDR3 runs to 14 residues. CDR3 DNA sequence: TGTGCCAGCATCCCCTCCGGGGACTCCTACGAGCAGTACTTC. It specifies CASIPSGDSYEQYF.

The chain combines TRBV4-1 with TRBJ2-5; the D call may be TRBD1 or TRBD2 (5 bases each). Germline loops: CDR1 MGHRA, CDR2 YSYEKL. Between the trimmed V and J ends, which lost 8 bases and 1 base, there was a span of 14 bases. There are 14 residues in the CDR3. The CDR3 DNA reads TGCGCCAGCGGGTCGGGACGGACCCAAGAGACCCAGTACTTC. Protein sequence: CASGSGRTQETQYF.

The chain employs TRBV9 and TRBJ2-1, with no clear D. Germline values: CDR1 SGDLS, CDR2 YYNGEE. This CDR3 contains 13 residues. Trimming left V 4 bases short and J 4 bases short, with 9 bases between. CDR3 residues: CASSPPGYNEQFF. The DNA of the CDR3 is TGTGCCAGCAGCCCCCCGGGTTACAATGAGCAGTTCTTC.

The V gene is TRBV5-1, the J gene TRBJ1-1; 8 bases are shared with TRBD1. This CDR3 is built from 13 residues. Germline V lookup: CDR1 SGHRS, CDR2 YFSETQ. The V and J ends lost 7 bases and 8 bases, in that order; junction bases with no gene match: 10. The CDR3 DNA follows: TGCGCCAGCGGACAGGGTCAGGGTCCCGAAGCTTTCTTT. Amino acids: CASGQGQGPEAFF. Drawing the rest from reference TRBV5-1 and TRBJ1-1, the complete variable domain is KAGVTQTPRYLIKTRGQQVTLSCSPISGHRSVSWYQQTPGQGLQFLFEYFSETQRNKGNFPGRFSGRQFSNSRSEMNVSTLELGDSALYLCASGQGQGPEAFFGQGTRLTVV.

The chain recombines TRBV18 with TRBJ1-2; 7 nucleotides align to TRBD1. Per germline, CDR1 KGHSH and CDR2 LQKENI. V lost 3 bases to trimming and J lost 3 bases; unmatched junction nucleotides: 4. The CDR3 loop spans 14 amino acids. For the CDR3, the DNA is TGTGCCAGCTCACCCGGACAGGCCTACTATGGCTACACCTTC. Residues: CASSPGQAYYGYTF.

This clone was detected only a few times. This chain uses TRBV9 with TRBJ1-4; D possibly corresponds to TRBD1 (5 bases). Trimming took 0 bases from V and 6 from J, leaving 9 bases between them. The CDR3 covers 14 residues. The germline V gene has CDR1 SGDLS and CDR2 YYNGEE. This CDR3 reads CASSVEGQDEKLFF. CDR3 nucleotide sequence: TGTGCCAGCAGCGTAGAGGGGCAAGATGAAAAACTGTTTTTT.

The chain joins TRBV28 to TRBJ1-5; no reliable D call. The length of the CDR3 is 11 residues. Germline CDR1 MDHEN, CDR2 SYDVKM. V was cut by 3 bases and J by 3 bases, with 0 bases left in between. The CDR3 nucleotides are TGTGCCAGCAGTTTCAATCAGCCCCAGCATTTT. This codes for CASSFNQPQHF.

The CDR3 spells CASSLEPGPFYEQYF. The DNA of the CDR3 is TGTGCCAGCAGCTTGGAACCGGGCCCCTTCTACGAGCAGTACTTC. The genes are TRBV5-6 and TRBJ2-7, with D uncertain. Germline V lookup: CDR1 SGHDT, CDR2 YYEEEE. The CDR3 runs to 15 residues. Trimming removed 0 bases at V and 3 bases at J, with 13 bases between.